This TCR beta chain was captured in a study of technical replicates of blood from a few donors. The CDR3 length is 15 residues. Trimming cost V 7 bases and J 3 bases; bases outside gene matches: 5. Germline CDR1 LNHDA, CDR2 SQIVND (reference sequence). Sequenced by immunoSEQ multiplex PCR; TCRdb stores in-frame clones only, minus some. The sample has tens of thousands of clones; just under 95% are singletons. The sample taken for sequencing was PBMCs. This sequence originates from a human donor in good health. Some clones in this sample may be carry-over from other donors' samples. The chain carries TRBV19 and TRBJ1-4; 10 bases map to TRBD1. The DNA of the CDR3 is TGTGCCAGTAAGACCGGGACAGGGGCTAATGAAAAACTGTTTTTT. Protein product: CASKTGTGANEKLFF.